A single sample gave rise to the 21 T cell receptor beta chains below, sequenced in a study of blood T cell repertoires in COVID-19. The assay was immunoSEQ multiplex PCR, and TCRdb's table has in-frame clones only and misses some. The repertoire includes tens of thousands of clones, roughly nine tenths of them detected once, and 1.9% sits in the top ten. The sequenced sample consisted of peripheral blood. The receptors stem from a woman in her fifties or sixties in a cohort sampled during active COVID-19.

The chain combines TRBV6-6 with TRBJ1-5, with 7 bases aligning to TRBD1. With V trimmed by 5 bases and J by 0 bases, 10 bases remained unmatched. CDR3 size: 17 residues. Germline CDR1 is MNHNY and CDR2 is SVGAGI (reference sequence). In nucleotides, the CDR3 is TGTGCCAGCAGTCCTCCCCTCAGGGGGTATAGCAATCAGCCCCAGCATTTT. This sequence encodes CASSPPLRGYSNQPQHF.

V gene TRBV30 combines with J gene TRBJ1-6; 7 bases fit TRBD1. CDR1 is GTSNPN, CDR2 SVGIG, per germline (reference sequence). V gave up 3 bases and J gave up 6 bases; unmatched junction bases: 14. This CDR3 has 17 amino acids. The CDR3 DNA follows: TGTGCCTGGAGCTTAGGGGTTTTCGGGGACAGTAATTCACCCCTCCACTTT. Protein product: CAWSLGVFGDSNSPLHF.

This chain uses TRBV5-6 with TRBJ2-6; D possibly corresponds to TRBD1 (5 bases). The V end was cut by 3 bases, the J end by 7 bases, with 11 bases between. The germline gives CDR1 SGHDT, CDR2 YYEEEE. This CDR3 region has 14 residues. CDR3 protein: CASSSTASANVLTF. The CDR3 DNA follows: TGTGCCAGCAGCTCGACAGCTTCTGCCAACGTCCTGACTTTC. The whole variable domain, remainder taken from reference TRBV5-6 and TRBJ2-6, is DAGVTQSPTHLIKTRGQQVTLRCSPKSGHDTVSWYQQALGQGPQFIFQYYEEEERQRGNFPDRFSGHQFPNYSSELNVNALLLGDSALYLCASSSTASANVLTFGAGSRLTVL.

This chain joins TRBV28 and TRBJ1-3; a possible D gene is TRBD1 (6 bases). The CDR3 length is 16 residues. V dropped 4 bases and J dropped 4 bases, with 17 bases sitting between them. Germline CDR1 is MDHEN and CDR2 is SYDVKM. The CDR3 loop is CASSSPGGAYGNTIYF. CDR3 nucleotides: TGTGCCAGCAGTTCCCCGGGGGGGGCGTACGGAAACACCATATATTTT.

The CDR3 region is CASSPGGTEGYEQYF. The CDR3 DNA follows: TGTGCCAGCTCACCAGGGGGGACAGAGGGCTACGAGCAGTACTTC. V is TRBV18 and J is TRBJ2-7; D may be TRBD1 (7 bases). Trimming took off 2 bases at V and 3 bases at J, with 14 bases between the two ends. There are 15 residues in the CDR3. Germline V gene sequence: CDR1 KGHSH, CDR2 LQKENI.

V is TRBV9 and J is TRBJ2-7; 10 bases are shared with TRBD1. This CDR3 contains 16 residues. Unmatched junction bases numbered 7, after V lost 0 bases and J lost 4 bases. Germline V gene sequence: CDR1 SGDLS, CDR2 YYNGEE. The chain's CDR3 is CASSVASGQGLYEQYF. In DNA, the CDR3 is TGTGCCAGCAGCGTAGCATCGGGACAGGGGTTATACGAGCAGTACTTC.

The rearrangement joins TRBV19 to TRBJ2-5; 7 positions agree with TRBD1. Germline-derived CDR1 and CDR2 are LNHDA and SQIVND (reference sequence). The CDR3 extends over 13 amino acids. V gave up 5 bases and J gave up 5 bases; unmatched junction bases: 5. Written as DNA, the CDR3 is TGTGCCAGTAGTGCACAGGGGCGGGAGACCCAGTACTTC. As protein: CASSAQGRETQYF.

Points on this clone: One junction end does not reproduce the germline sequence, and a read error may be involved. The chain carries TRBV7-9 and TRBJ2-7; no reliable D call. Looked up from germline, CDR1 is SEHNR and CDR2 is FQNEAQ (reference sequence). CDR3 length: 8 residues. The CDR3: CASSPRLF. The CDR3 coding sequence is TGTGCCAGCAGCCCGCGCCTGTTC.

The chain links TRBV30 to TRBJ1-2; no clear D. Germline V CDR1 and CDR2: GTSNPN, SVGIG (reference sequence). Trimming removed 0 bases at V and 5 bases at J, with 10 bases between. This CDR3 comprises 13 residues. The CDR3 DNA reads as TGTGCCTGGAGTGTACAAGGGAGTTATGGCTACACCTTC. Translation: CAWSVQGSYGYTF.

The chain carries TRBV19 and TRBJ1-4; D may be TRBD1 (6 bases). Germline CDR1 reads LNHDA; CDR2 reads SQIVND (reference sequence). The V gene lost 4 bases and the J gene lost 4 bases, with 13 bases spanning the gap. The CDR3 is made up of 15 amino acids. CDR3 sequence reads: CASSRIQGFNEKLFF. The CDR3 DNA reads TGTGCCAGTAGTAGAATACAGGGTTTTAATGAAAAACTGTTTTTT.

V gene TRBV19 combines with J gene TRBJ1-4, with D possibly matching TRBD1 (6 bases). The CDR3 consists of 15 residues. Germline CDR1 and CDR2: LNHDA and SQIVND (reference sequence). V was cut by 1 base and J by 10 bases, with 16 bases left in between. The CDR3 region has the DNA TGTGCCAGTAGTATAGTTGGACAGCCCTTTGGAAAACTGTTTTTT. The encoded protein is CASSIVGQPFGKLFF.

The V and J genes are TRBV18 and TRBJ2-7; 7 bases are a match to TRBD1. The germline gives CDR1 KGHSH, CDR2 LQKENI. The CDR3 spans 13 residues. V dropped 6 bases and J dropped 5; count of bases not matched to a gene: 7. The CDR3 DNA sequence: TGTGCCAGCTCCGGCGACAGGGTCGACGAGCAGTACTTC. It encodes CASSGDRVDEQYF.

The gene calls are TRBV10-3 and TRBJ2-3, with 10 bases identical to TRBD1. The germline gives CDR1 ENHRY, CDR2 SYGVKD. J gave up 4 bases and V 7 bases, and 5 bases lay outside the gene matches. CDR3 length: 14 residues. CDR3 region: CAIKGQGVADTQYF. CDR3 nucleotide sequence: TGTGCCATCAAAGGACAGGGGGTCGCAGATACGCAGTATTTT.

The CDR3 nucleotides are TGTGCCAGCAGCCAACTGGGACCGGGACTAGCTAGCGAGGAGACCCAGTACTTC. Amino acids: CASSQLGPGLASEETQYF. V and J are TRBV3-1 (or the pseudogene TRBV3-2) and TRBJ2-5; the match to TRBD2 covers 9 bases. The CDR3 covers 18 residues. The germline CDR1 and CDR2 sequences are LGHDT and YNNKEL (reference sequence). The trim removed 2 bases at V and 5 bases at J, leaving 15 bases unmatched.

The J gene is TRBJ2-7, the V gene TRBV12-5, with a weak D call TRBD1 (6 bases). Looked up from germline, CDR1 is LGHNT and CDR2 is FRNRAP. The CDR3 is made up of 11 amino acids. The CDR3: CASTGFYEQYF. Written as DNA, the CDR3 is TGTGCAAGTACAGGGTTCTACGAGCAGTACTTC.

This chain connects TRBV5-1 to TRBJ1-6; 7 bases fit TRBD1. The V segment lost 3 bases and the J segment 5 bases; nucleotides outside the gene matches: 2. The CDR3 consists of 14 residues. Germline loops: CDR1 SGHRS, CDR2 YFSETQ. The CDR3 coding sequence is TGCGCCAGCAGCTCAACAGGGGATAATTCACCCCTCCACTTT. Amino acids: CASSSTGDNSPLHF.

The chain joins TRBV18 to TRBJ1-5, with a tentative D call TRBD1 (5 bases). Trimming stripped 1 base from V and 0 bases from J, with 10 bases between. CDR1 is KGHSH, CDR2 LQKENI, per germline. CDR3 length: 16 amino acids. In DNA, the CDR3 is TGTGCCAGCTCACCACTTCCAGGGTATAGCAATCAGCCCCAGCATTTT. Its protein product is CASSPLPGYSNQPQHF.

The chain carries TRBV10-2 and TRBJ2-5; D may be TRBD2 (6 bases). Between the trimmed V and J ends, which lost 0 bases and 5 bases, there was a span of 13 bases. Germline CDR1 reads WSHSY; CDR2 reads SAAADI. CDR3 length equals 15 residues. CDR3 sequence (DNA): TGCGCCAGCAGTGAGTCGGGCGGGGCAGGGGAGACCCAGTACTTC. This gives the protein CASSESGGAGETQYF.

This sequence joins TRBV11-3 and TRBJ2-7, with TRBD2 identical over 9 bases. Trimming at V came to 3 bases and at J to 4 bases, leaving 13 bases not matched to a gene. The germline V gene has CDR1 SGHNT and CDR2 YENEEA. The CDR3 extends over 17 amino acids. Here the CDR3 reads CASSFAGTSTVGYEQYF. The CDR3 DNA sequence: TGTGCCAGCAGCTTTGCCGGGACTAGCACGGTCGGGTACGAGCAGTACTTC.

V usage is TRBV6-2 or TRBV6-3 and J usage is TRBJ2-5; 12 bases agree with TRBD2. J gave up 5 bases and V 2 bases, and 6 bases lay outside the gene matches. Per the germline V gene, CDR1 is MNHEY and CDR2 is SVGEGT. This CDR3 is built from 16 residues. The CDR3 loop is CASSYTRLAGVETQYF. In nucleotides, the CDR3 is TGTGCCAGCAGTTACACTAGACTAGCGGGAGTTGAGACCCAGTACTTC.

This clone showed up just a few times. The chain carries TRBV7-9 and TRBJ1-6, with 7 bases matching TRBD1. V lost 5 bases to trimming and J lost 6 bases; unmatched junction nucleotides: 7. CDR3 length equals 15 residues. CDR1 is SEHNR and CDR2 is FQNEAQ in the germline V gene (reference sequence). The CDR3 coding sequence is TGTGCCAGCAGCCAGGAGGGACAGACTAATTCACCCCTCCACTTT. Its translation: CASSQEGQTNSPLHF.